These T cell receptor beta chains were read from a single sample in a study of cytotoxic CD8 clonotypes in ibrutinib-treated CLL. The method was immunoSEQ multiplex PCR; TCRdb's version includes in-frame clones alone and lacks a portion of them. The profile shows 100,000 to 150,000 clones, over 75% of them singletons. The sequencing here drew on PBMCs, taken after 24 months of ibrutinib treatment. The receptor source for this set is a human donor with chronic lymphocytic leukemia. The CDR3 runs from the conserved cysteine through the conserved F or W. Fields, in order: clone size, V gene, D gene, J gene, CDR3 protein, CDR3 DNA. The D gene is left open where the match is weak. Size tells how often a clone was seen (once, few, many) or the class of an expanded clone, and some rows leave it out.

size: -; V: TRBV4-1; D: TRBD2; J: TRBJ2-7; CDR3: CASSRGAGGPGEQYF; DNA: TGCGCCAGCAGCCGAGGCGCGGGGGGGCCAGGGGAGCAGTACTTC
size: -; V: TRBV2; D: -; J: TRBJ1-1; CDR3: CASVEYTEAFF; DNA: TGTGCCAGCGTGGAATACACTGAAGCTTTCTTT
size: -; V: TRBV2; D: -; J: TRBJ2-7; CDR3: CASSRGYEQYF; DNA: TGTGCCAGCAGTAGAGGTTACGAGCAGTACTTC
size: -; V: TRBV28; D: TRBD2; J: TRBJ2-5; CDR3: CASSSLAGHQETQYF; DNA: TGTGCCAGCAGTTCATTAGCGGGTCACCAAGAGACCCAGTACTTC
size: -; V: TRBV28; D: -; J: TRBJ1-1; CDR3: CASPKAGNTEAFF; DNA: TGTGCCAGCCCAAAGGCGGGGAACACTGAAGCTTTCTTT
size: -; V: TRBV5-1; D: -; J: TRBJ2-5; CDR3: CASSPNEATSQETQYF; DNA: TGCGCCAGCAGCCCTAATGAGGCCACCTCCCAAGAGACCCAGTACTTC
size: -; V: TRBV6-1; D: -; J: TRBJ1-5; CDR3: CASSEQGRQPQHF; DNA: TGTGCCAGCAGTGAACAGGGGAGGCAGCCCCAGCATTTT
size: -; V: TRBV30; D: -; J: TRBJ2-2; CDR3: CAWSEGPGGELFF; DNA: TGTGCCTGGAGTGAGGGGCCGGGGGGGGAGCTGTTTTTT
size: -; V: TRBV5-4; D: -; J: TRBJ1-1; CDR3: CASSPGGLGTEAFF; DNA: TGTGCCAGCAGCCCCGGTGGGCTGGGCACTGAAGCTTTCTTT
size: -; V: TRBV10-3; D: -; J: TRBJ1-2; CDR3: CANVPGTPYGYTF; DNA: TGTGCCAACGTACCGGGGACACCCTATGGCTACACCTTC
size: -; V: TRBV28; D: TRBD1; J: TRBJ1-3; CDR3: CASSSPTGGDYGNTIYF; DNA: TGTGCCAGCAGTTCTCCGACAGGGGGAGATTATGGAAACACCATATATTTT
size: -; V: TRBV5-5; D: -; J: TRBJ1-6; CDR3: CASSFQGIDSPLHF; DNA: TGTGCCAGCAGCTTTCAGGGTATAGATTCACCCCTCCACTTT
size: -; V: TRBV28; D: -; J: TRBJ2-5; CDR3: CASSLWGRSSSVTQYF; DNA: TGTGCCAGCAGTTTATGGGGCAGATCTTCTTCGGTGACCCAGTACTTC
size: -; V: TRBV7-2; D: -; J: TRBJ1-1; CDR3: CASSLSGLGTEAFF; DNA: TGTGCCAGCAGCCTGTCAGGGTTGGGAACTGAAGCTTTCTTT
size: -; V: TRBV28; D: -; J: TRBJ1-1; CDR3: CASLSGGRGNTEAFF; DNA: TGTGCCAGCCTGTCTGGGGGACGGGGGAACACTGAAGCTTTCTTT
size: once; V: TRBV7-9; D: -; J: TRBJ1-3; CDR3: CASSLAGAGNTIYF; DNA: TGTGCCAGCAGCTTAGCCGGGGCTGGAAACACCATATATTTT
size: -; V: TRBV7-9; D: -; J: TRBJ1-2; CDR3: CASSPGDGYTF; DNA: TGTGCCAGCAGCCCAGGGGACGGCTACACCTTC
size: -; V: TRBV27; D: -; J: TRBJ2-5; CDR3: CASSSTPGGLQETQYF; DNA: TGTGCCAGCAGTTCTACTCCGGGTGGCTTACAAGAGACCCAGTACTTC
size: -; V: TRBV18; D: TRBD1; J: TRBJ2-7; CDR3: CASSRQGFDEQYF; DNA: TGTGCCAGCTCACGACAGGGTTTTGACGAGCAGTACTTC
size: -; V: TRBV21-1; D: -; J: TRBJ1-5; CDR3: CATRDSGPVSQPQHF; DNA: TGTGCCACCCGGGACAGTGGTCCGGTAAGTCAGCCCCAGCATTTT
size: -; V: TRBV5-1; D: TRBD1; J: TRBJ1-2; CDR3: CASSLGTGGGHYGYTF; DNA: TGCGCCAGCAGCCTGGGGACAGGGGGCGGGCACTATGGCTACACCTTC
size: -; V: TRBV18; D: TRBD2; J: TRBJ2-3; CDR3: CASSPAWRESDTQYF; DNA: TGTGCCAGCTCACCAGCGTGGCGGGAGTCAGATACGCAGTATTTT
size: -; V: TRBV6-6; D: -; J: TRBJ1-1; CDR3: CASSYMNTEAFF; DNA: TGTGCCAGCAGTTACATGAACACTGAAGCTTTCTTT
size: -; V: TRBV5-4; D: -; J: TRBJ2-7; CDR3: CASSHLQGTGEQYF; DNA: TGTGCCAGCAGCCACTTACAGGGAACGGGCGAGCAGTACTTC
size: -; V: TRBV7-9; D: -; J: TRBJ2-7; CDR3: CASSPGRETNYEQYF; DNA: TGTGCCAGCAGCCCGGGACGTGAGACAAACTACGAGCAGTACTTC
size: -; V: TRBV21-1; D: -; J: TRBJ1-6; CDR3: CASSTADLHF; DNA: TGTGCCAGCAGCACGGCCGACCTCCACTTT
size: -; V: TRBV29-1; D: TRBD1; J: TRBJ1-2; CDR3: CSVGQQGPAGYTF; DNA: TGCAGCGTTGGGCAACAGGGGCCGGCGGGCTACACCTTC
size: -; V: TRBV5-4; D: -; J: TRBJ2-6; CDR3: CASTPEQGSRGSGANVLTF; DNA: TGTGCCAGCACCCCGGAACAGGGCTCAAGGGGGTCTGGGGCCAACGTCCTGACTTTC
size: -; V: TRBV9; D: -; J: TRBJ1-1; CDR3: CASSASVGRSGEAFF; DNA: TGTGCCAGCAGCGCTTCCGTGGGGAGGAGTGGTGAAGCTTTCTTT
size: -; V: TRBV28; D: TRBD1; J: TRBJ2-7; CDR3: CASGRFSGTGAYEQYF; DNA: TGTGCCAGCGGTAGGTTTTCCGGGACAGGAGCCTACGAGCAGTACTTC
size: -; V: TRBV11-2; D: -; J: TRBJ1-3; CDR3: CASSLEWDRRVNF; DNA: TGTGCCAGCAGCTTAGAGTGGGACCGCCGGGTAAATTTT
size: -; V: TRBV18; D: -; J: TRBJ1-1; CDR3: CASSTEGLEAFF; DNA: TGTGCCAGCTCAACGGAGGGGTTAGAAGCTTTCTTT
size: -; V: TRBV7-2; D: -; J: TRBJ2-7; CDR3: CASSFEATNEQYF; DNA: TGTGCCAGCAGCTTTGAGGCCACCAACGAGCAGTACTTC
size: -; V: TRBV18; D: TRBD1; J: TRBJ1-5; CDR3: CASSPGTGGNQPQHF; DNA: TGTGCCAGCTCACCTGGGACAGGGGGCAATCAGCCCCAGCATTTT
size: -; V: TRBV7-2; D: -; J: TRBJ1-4; CDR3: CASSSRTSEKLFF; DNA: TGTGCCAGCAGCTCCAGGACTAGCGAAAAACTGTTTTTT
size: -; V: TRBV7-2; D: -; J: TRBJ2-7; CDR3: CASSFQPGPSYEQYF; DNA: TGTGCCAGCAGCTTCCAACCGGGACCGTCCTACGAGCAGTACTTC
size: -; V: TRBV29-1; D: TRBD1; J: TRBJ1-1; CDR3: CSVNRGRMNTEAFF; DNA: TGCAGCGTCAACAGGGGGCGTATGAACACTGAAGCTTTCTTT
size: -; V: TRBV19; D: -; J: TRBJ2-7; CDR3: CASSSMGLASYEQYF; DNA: TGTGCCAGTAGTAGCATGGGTCTAGCTTCATACGAGCAGTACTTC
size: -; V: TRBV10-3; D: -; J: TRBJ1-1; CDR3: CAIRLQGNTEAFF; DNA: TGTGCCATCAGATTACAGGGTAACACTGAAGCTTTCTTT
size: -; V: TRBV5-5; D: -; J: TRBJ2-1; CDR3: CASSFRGNRDMNEQFF; DNA: TGTGCCAGCAGCTTTCGGGGGAACAGGGATATGAATGAGCAGTTCTTC
size: -; V: TRBV19; D: TRBD2; J: TRBJ2-3; CDR3: CASRPLAGVLDTQYF; DNA: TGTGCCAGTAGGCCTCTAGCGGGAGTTCTAGATACGCAGTATTTT
size: -; V: TRBV5-6; D: -; J: TRBJ2-5; CDR3: CASSPSGETQYF; DNA: TGTGCCAGCAGCCCATCGGGGGAGACCCAGTACTTC
size: -; V: TRBV2; D: -; J: TRBJ2-3; CDR3: CASSVRSFTDTQYF; DNA: TGTGCCAGCAGTGTTAGGAGTTTTACAGATACGCAGTATTTT
size: -; V: TRBV6-6; D: TRBD1; J: TRBJ1-4; CDR3: CASSPLPGTGAEKLFF; DNA: TGTGCCAGCAGTCCGCTACCCGGGACAGGGGCTGAAAAACTGTTTTTT
size: -; V: TRBV5-5; D: -; J: TRBJ2-3; CDR3: CASSLGPGRLVTDTQYF; DNA: TGTGCCAGCAGCTTGGGGCCAGGGCGTTTGGTGACAGATACGCAGTATTTT
size: -; V: TRBV9; D: TRBD1; J: TRBJ2-7; CDR3: CASSVGQGGRYEQYF; DNA: TGTGCCAGCAGCGTGGGACAGGGAGGGAGGTACGAGCAGTACTTC
size: -; V: TRBV7-2; D: -; J: TRBJ2-7; CDR3: CASSPEGLSYEQYF; DNA: TGTGCCAGCAGCCCGGAGGGACTGTCCTACGAGCAGTACTTC
size: -; V: TRBV5-5; D: -; J: TRBJ1-5; CDR3: CASSLGVGRNQPQHF; DNA: TGTGCCAGCAGCTTGGGGGTCGGCAGAAATCAGCCCCAGCATTTT
size: -; V: TRBV5-1; D: -; J: TRBJ2-5; CDR3: CASSVNVGEEETQYF; DNA: TGCGCCAGCAGTGTGAACGTGGGGGAAGAAGAGACCCAGTACTTC
size: once; V: TRBV28; D: TRBD2; J: TRBJ2-1; CDR3: CASSLWSPGRGYGNEQFF; DNA: TGTGCCAGCAGTTTATGGTCCCCCGGGAGGGGTTATGGGAATGAGCAGTTCTTC
size: few; V: TRBV2; D: TRBD1; J: TRBJ2-3; CDR3: CASSVGTGVDTQYF; DNA: TGTGCCAGCAGTGTGGGGACAGGGGTAGATACGCAGTATTTT
size: once; V: TRBV28; D: -; J: TRBJ2-2; CDR3: CASSGGGSITGELFF; DNA: TGTGCCAGCAGTGGAGGAGGGTCCATCACCGGGGAGCTGTTTTTT
size: -; V: TRBV6-5; D: TRBD1; J: TRBJ2-5; CDR3: CASSYSRDSQETQYF; DNA: TGTGCCAGCAGTTACTCCCGGGACAGCCAAGAGACCCAGTACTTC